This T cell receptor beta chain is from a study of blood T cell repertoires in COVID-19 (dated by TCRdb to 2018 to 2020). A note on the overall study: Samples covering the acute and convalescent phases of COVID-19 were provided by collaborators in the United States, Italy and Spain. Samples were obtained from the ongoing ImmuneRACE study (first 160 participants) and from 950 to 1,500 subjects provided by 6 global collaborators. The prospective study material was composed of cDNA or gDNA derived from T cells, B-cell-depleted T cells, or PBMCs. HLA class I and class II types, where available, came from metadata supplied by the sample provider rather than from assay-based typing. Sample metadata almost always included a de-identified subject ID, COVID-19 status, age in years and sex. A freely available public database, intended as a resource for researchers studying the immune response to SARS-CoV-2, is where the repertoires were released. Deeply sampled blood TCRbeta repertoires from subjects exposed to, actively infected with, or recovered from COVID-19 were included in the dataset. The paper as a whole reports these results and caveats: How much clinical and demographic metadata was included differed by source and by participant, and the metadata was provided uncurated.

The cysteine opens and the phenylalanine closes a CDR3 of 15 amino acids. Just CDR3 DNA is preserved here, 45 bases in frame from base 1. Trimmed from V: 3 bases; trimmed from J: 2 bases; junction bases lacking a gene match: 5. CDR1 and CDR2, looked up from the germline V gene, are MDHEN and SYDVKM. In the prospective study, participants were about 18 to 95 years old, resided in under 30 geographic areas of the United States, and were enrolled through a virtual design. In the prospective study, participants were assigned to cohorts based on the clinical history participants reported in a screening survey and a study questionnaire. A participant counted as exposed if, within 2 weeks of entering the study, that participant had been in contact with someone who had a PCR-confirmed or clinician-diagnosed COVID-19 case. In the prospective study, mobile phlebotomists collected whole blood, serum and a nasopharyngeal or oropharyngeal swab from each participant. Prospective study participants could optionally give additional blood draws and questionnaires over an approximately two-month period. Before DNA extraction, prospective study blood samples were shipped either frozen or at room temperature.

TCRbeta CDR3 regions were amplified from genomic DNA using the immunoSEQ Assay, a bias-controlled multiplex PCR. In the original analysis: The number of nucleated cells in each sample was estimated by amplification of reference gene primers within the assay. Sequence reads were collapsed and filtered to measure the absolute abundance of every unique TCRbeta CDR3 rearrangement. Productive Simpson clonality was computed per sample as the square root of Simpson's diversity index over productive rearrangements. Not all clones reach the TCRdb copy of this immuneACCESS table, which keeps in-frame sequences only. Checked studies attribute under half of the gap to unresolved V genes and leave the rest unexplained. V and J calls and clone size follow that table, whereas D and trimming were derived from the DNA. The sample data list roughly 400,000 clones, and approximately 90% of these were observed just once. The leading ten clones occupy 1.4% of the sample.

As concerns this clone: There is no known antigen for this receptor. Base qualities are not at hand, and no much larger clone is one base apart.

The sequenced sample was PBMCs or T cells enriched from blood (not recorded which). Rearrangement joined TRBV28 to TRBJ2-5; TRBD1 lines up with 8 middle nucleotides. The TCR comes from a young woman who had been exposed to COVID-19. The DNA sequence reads TGTGCCAGCAGTTTCGTGGGACAGGTACAAGAGACCCAGTACTTC. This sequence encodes CASSFVGQVQETQYF.